Following are 29 T cell receptor beta chains from one sample sequenced in a study of blood T cell repertoires in COVID-19. Sequencing was performed with immunoSEQ multiplex PCR; in TCRdb, only in-frame clones are kept and a portion is missing. This sample has about 130,000 clones, with more than 70% found just once. The sample taken for sequencing was peripheral blood. These TCRs come from a woman of 80 years or more with acute or convalescent COVID-19.

This clone was seen a single time. This rearrangement joins TRBV20-1 to TRBJ1-5, with a possible D match to TRBD1 (5 bases). The V and J ends lost 3 bases and 1 base respectively, with 10 bases between them. CDR3 length: 14 amino acids. Germline values: CDR1 DFQATT, CDR2 SNEGSKA (reference sequence). This CDR3 is CSASQGLSNQPQHF. CDR3 coding DNA: TGCAGTGCTAGTCAGGGTTTAAGCAATCAGCCCCAGCATTTT.

The CDR3 here is CASSTRHGYSGNTIYF. The CDR3 nucleotides read TGTGCCAGTAGTACCAGACACGGCTACTCTGGAAACACCATATATTTT. The V call is TRBV19, the J call TRBJ1-3; D is uncertain. The ends were cut back, 4 bases at V and 0 bases at J, with 13 bases in the middle. Germline V gene sequence: CDR1 LNHDA, CDR2 SQIVND (reference sequence). The CDR3 length is 16 residues.

CDR3 in amino acids: CASSLAPRDRSTGELFF. The CDR3 DNA reads as TGCGCCAGCAGCTTGGCCCCTCGGGACAGGAGCACCGGGGAGCTGTTTTTT. The chain combines TRBV5-1 with TRBJ2-2; 8 positions agree with TRBD1. The CDR3 runs 17 residues. The germline CDR1 and CDR2 sequences are SGHRS and YFSETQ. The V segment lost 0 bases and the J segment 4 bases; nucleotides outside the gene matches: 8.

This chain links TRBV2 with TRBJ1-6; TRBD1 matches 9 bases. V was clipped by 5 bases and J by 7 bases; unmatched bases: 6. CDR3 length: 15 residues. Germline V gives CDR1 SNHLY, CDR2 FYNNEI. The CDR3 DNA sequence: TGTGCCAGCAGTTCCCTCGACAGGGGGAATTCACCCCTCCACTTT. Its translation: CASSSLDRGNSPLHF. The whole variable domain, filled in from reference TRBV2 and TRBJ1-6, reads EPEVTQTPSHQVTQMGQEVILRCVPISNHLYFYWYRQILGQKVEFLVSFYNNEISEKSEIFDDQFSVERPDGSNFTLKIRSTKLEDSAMYFCASSSLDRGNSPLHFGNGTRLTVT.

V and J are TRBV6-1 and TRBJ2-2, with D tentatively TRBD2 (5 bases). The germline V gene encodes CDR1 MNHNS and CDR2 SASEGT. Trimming cost V 0 bases and J 6 bases, with 11 bases left between them. The CDR3 consists of 15 residues. The CDR3 nucleotides read TGTGCCAGCAGTGAAGCCGGGCCCGGGGCCGGGGAGCTGTTTTTT. Translating gives CASSEAGPGAGELFF.

This clone was seen more than once but under ten times. The V and J genes are TRBV7-9 and TRBJ2-1; no definite D call. The CDR3 covers 14 residues. With 6 bases removed from V and 6 bases from J, the gap between germline ends came to 15 bases. Germline V gives CDR1 SEHNR, CDR2 FQNEAQ (reference sequence). The CDR3 reads CASRKEAVGNEQFF. The CDR3 DNA is TGTGCCAGCAGGAAAGAAGCCGTCGGCAATGAGCAGTTCTTC.

Here the CDR3 reads CASSQGSQGVRGEQYF. CDR3 in DNA: TGCGCCAGCAGCCAAGGTTCTCAGGGGGTGAGGGGCGAGCAGTACTTC. The J gene is TRBJ2-7, the V gene TRBV4-1; 7 nucleotides match TRBD1. Germline loops: CDR1 MGHRA, CDR2 YSYEKL. J was trimmed by 6 bases and V by 1 base; bases with no gene match: 12. The CDR3 totals 16 residues.

This chain joins TRBV5-1 and TRBJ1-1; 7 bases map to TRBD1. V lost 3 bases and J lost 0; bases outside the gene matches: 5. This CDR3 contains 15 residues. Germline assignment: CDR1 SGHRS and CDR2 YFSETQ. CDR3 amino acids: CASSWDSSVNTEAFF. DNA for the CDR3: TGCGCCAGCAGCTGGGACAGTTCGGTGAACACTGAAGCTTTCTTT.

The genes are TRBV3-1 (or the pseudogene TRBV3-2) and TRBJ1-2; tentatively, D is TRBD1 (5 bases). The V gene's germline CDR1 is LGHDT and CDR2 YNNKEL (reference sequence). The CDR3 extends over 14 amino acids. The ends were cut back, 0 bases at V and 4 bases at J, with 9 bases in the middle. The CDR3 nucleotides are TGTGCCAGCAGCCAAGATCCGCAGGGCTATGGCTACACCTTC. Translation: CASSQDPQGYGYTF.

The V gene is TRBV11-3, the J gene TRBJ2-1, with D tentatively TRBD2 (7 bases). Per germline, CDR1 SGHNT and CDR2 YENEEA. The CDR3 length is 17 residues. V shed 1 base and J shed 1 base, with 14 bases lying between them. The CDR3 reads CASSLGGGERSYNEQFF. CDR3 coding DNA: TGTGCCAGCAGCTTAGGAGGGGGGGAGCGTTCCTACAATGAGCAGTTCTTC.

The chain couples TRBV7-6 to TRBJ2-2, with 14 nucleotides matching TRBD2. The CDR3 length is 16 residues. The V and J ends lost 1 base and 6 bases, in that order; junction bases with no gene match: 1. CDR1 and CDR2 (germline): SGHVS, FNYEAQ. The CDR3 protein is CASSLGLAGGPGELFF. The CDR3 DNA reads TGTGCCAGCAGCTTAGGACTAGCGGGGGGGCCCGGGGAGCTGTTTTTT. The full variable domain, with the rest looked up from reference TRBV7-6 and TRBJ2-2, is GAGVSQSPRYKVTKRGQDVALRCDPISGHVSLYWYRQALGQGPEFLTYFNYEAQQDKSGLPNDRFSAERPEGSISTLTIQRTEQRDSAMYRCASSLGLAGGPGELFFGEGSRLTVL.

V gene TRBV4-3 combines with J gene TRBJ2-1, with 9 bases lining up with TRBD2. The germline gives CDR1 LGHNA, CDR2 YSLEER. With V trimmed by 3 bases and J by 9 bases, 12 bases remained unmatched. The CDR3 loop spans 16 amino acids. CDR3 sequence: CASSQALGGGALEQFF. The CDR3 bases are TGCGCCAGCAGCCAGGCCCTTGGCGGGGGGGCCCTTGAGCAGTTCTTC.

The chain is built from TRBV5-5 and TRBJ2-3; TRBD2 matches at 13 bases. Germline V gene data show CDR1 as SGHKS and CDR2 as YYEKEE (reference sequence). CDR3 length equals 15 residues. V was clipped by 2 bases and J by 3 bases; unmatched bases: 0. The CDR3 sequence is CASSLLAGGTDTQYF. The CDR3 DNA reads as TGTGCCAGCAGCTTACTAGCGGGAGGGACAGATACGCAGTATTTT.

This chain connects TRBV21-1 to TRBJ1-2; the D call of TRBD1 is as the table states it, not checked on the DNA. TRBV21-1 is flagged as a pseudogene. This CDR3 is built from 14 residues. In nucleotides, the CDR3 is TGTGCCAGCAGCACCGCCCTACAGGGTCCTGGCTACACCTTC. Protein sequence: CASSTALQGPGYTF.

The chain is built from TRBV5-4 and TRBJ1-6; D unclear. V lost 4 bases to trimming and J lost 7 bases, with 9 bases between them. CDR1 is SGHNT and CDR2 is YYREEE in the germline V gene (reference sequence). The CDR3 spans 13 residues. CDR3 in DNA: TGTGCCAGCAGCCGACTCGGGAATTCACCCCTCCACTTT. Residues: CASSRLGNSPLHF.

This clone was seen a few times. This sequence joins TRBV4-2 and TRBJ1-1; D remains unclear. The CDR3 covers 14 residues. Germline V gene data show CDR1 as LGHNA and CDR2 as YNFKEQ. V gave up 0 bases and J gave up 8 bases, with 13 bases separating them. CDR3 nucleotide sequence: TGTGCCAGCAGCCAAGAGTCCGGGGTGAGAGAAGCTTTCTTT. It translates to CASSQESGVREAFF.

The chain links TRBV15 to TRBJ2-7, with D possibly being TRBD2 (7 bases). The germline V gene has CDR1 LNHNV and CDR2 YYDKDF (reference sequence). The CDR3 length is 17 residues. The V end was cut by 0 bases, the J end by 6 bases, with 21 bases between. The chain's CDR3 is CATSRDRTGGAPIEQYF. The CDR3 DNA follows: TGTGCCACCAGCAGAGATCGGACTGGGGGGGCGCCTATCGAGCAGTACTTC.

The chain carries TRBV19 and TRBJ2-2, with unresolved D. The germline V and J ends were trimmed by 0 bases and 2 bases, with 10 bases remaining between them. CDR1 and CDR2 from the germline V gene are LNHDA and SQIVND (reference sequence). This CDR3 has 16 amino acids. The CDR3, as DNA: TGTGCCAGTAGTATAGACACACACATAAACACCGGGGAGCTGTTTTTT. Its translation: CASSIDTHINTGELFF.

J is TRBJ2-1 and V is TRBV5-1, with 8 bases fitting TRBD1. With V trimmed by 0 bases and J by 5 bases, 4 bases remained unmatched. CDR3 length equals 15 residues. Germline V gives CDR1 SGHRS, CDR2 YFSETQ. CDR3 nucleotide sequence: TGCGCCAGCAGCTTGGTTGGGACAGGAAACAATGAGCAGTTCTTC. Protein product: CASSLVGTGNNEQFF.

The chain is built from TRBV19 and TRBJ1-2; 9 bases are a match to TRBD1. This CDR3 has 15 amino acids. V was pared by 5 bases and J by 2 bases, with 6 bases of the junction left unmatched. Germline CDR1 reads LNHDA; CDR2 reads SQIVND (reference sequence). In DNA, the CDR3 is TGTGCCAGTAGTCGACGGACAGGGGCCAACTATGGCTACACCTTC. As protein: CASSRRTGANYGYTF.

The chain uses TRBV5-1 and TRBJ2-1, with TRBD1 identical over 7 bases. V was pared by 4 bases and J by 0 bases, with 10 bases of the junction left unmatched. CDR3 size: 17 residues. Germline V CDR1 and CDR2: SGHRS, YFSETQ. In DNA, the CDR3 is TGCGCCAGCAGCGGGGGAACAGGGGAGTTCTCCTACAATGAGCAGTTCTTC. As protein: CASSGGTGEFSYNEQFF.

The DNA of the CDR3 is TGTGCCAGCAGTTTAGAGTTGGCCAGAACGGGTACGCAGTATTTT. Its protein is CASSLELARTGTQYF. The chain joins TRBV28 to TRBJ2-3, with no clear D. V was pared by 2 bases and J by 8 bases, with 17 bases between. The V gene's germline CDR1 is MDHEN and CDR2 SYDVKM. This CDR3 is built from 15 residues.

The gene calls are TRBV2 and TRBJ1-3; D unresolved. V was shortened by 4 bases and J by 1 base, with 11 bases between the two germline ends. The length of the CDR3 is 15 residues. Germline-derived CDR1 and CDR2 are SNHLY and FYNNEI. The DNA of the CDR3 is TGTGCCAGCAGTGCCGCCAGACTATCTGGAAACACCATATATTTT. Residues: CASSAARLSGNTIYF.

The chain combines TRBV28 with TRBJ1-6; weak D call: TRBD1 (5 bases). Germline CDR1 MDHEN, CDR2 SYDVKM. The V gene lost 4 bases and the J gene lost 4 bases, with 11 bases spanning the gap. The CDR3 sequence is 15 residues long. CDR3 region: CASSSTTGYNSPLHF. CDR3 sequence (DNA): TGTGCCAGCAGTTCCACCACAGGATATAATTCACCCCTCCACTTT. The variable domain in full, completed from reference TRBV28 and TRBJ1-6, reads DVKVTQSSRYLVKRTGEKVFLECVQDMDHENMFWYRQDPGLGLRLIYFSYDVKMKEKGDIPEGYSVSREKKERFSLILESASTNQTSMYLCASSSTTGYNSPLHFGNGTRLTVT.

This chain uses TRBV18 with TRBJ1-1; unclear D gene. The CDR3 sequence is 12 residues long. Germline values: CDR1 KGHSH, CDR2 LQKENI. Trimming shortened V by 3 bases and J by 5 bases, and 7 bases separated the two germline ends. The CDR3 sequence is CASSPFVTEAFF. The CDR3 bases are TGTGCCAGCTCACCCTTCGTTACTGAAGCTTTCTTT.

This clone was detected a few times. CDR3 bases: TGCAGTGCCCAGGACTACGAGCAGTACTTC. Translating it yields CSAQDYEQYF. The V call is TRBV20-1, the J call TRBJ2-7; no clear D. Germline CDR1 and CDR2: DFQATT and SNEGSKA (reference sequence). V shed 6 bases and J shed 3 bases, with 6 bases lying between them. The CDR3 length is 10 residues.

The J gene is TRBJ2-7, the V gene TRBV6-5, with TRBD1 identical over 7 bases. The CDR3 has 14 amino acids. Germline loops: CDR1 MNHEY, CDR2 SVGAGI. Trimming at V came to 5 bases and at J to 2 bases, leaving 6 bases not matched to a gene. The CDR3 protein is CASSPRQGTYEQYF. The CDR3 DNA sequence: TGTGCCAGCAGTCCGAGACAGGGCACCTACGAGCAGTACTTC.

The rearrangement links TRBV9 to TRBJ2-7; 7 bases are a match to TRBD2. V shed 1 base, J shed 6 bases, and the junction held 7 bases outside the gene matches. Germline CDR1 and CDR2: SGDLS and YYNGEE. The CDR3 has 14 amino acids. CDR3 protein: CASSVRWEGAEQYF. CDR3 in DNA: TGTGCCAGCAGCGTAAGGTGGGAGGGAGCCGAGCAGTACTTC.

The rearrangement links TRBV7-9 to TRBJ1-1, with 8 bases identical to TRBD1. This CDR3 has 14 residues. V lost 7 bases and J lost 1; bases outside the gene matches: 5. Germline V gene data show CDR1 as SEHNR and CDR2 as FQNEAQ (reference sequence). CDR3 DNA: TGTGCCAGCACGTGGACAGGGAGGAACACTGAAGCTTTCTTT. This encodes CASTWTGRNTEAFF.